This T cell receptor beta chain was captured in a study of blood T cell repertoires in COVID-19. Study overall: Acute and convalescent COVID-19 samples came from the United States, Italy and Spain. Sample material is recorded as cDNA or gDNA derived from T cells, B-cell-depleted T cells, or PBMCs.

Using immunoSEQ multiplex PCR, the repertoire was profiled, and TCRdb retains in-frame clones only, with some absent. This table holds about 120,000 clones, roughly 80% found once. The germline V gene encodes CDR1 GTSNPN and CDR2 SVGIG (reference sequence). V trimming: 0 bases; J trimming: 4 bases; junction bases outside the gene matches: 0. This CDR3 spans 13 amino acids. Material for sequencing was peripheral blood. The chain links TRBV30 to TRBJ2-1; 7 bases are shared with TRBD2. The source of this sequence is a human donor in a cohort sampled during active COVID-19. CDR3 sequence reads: CAWSVAGYNEQFF. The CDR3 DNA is TGTGCCTGGAGTGTAGCGGGGTACAATGAGCAGTTCTTC.